The T cell receptor beta chain described here comes from a study of T-cell memory formation after mild COVID-19. Background on the study: TCR clusters were mostly confined to one donor each. Study-level results: Clones that contracted from day 15 to 85 had balanced CD4/CD8; later expanders were CD4+ biased.

TCRdb re-derived calls from the 5' RACE reads in MiXCR, one entry per CDR3 protein. The table includes 30,000 to 35,000 distinct CDR3 sequences, roughly 7.2% detected once. This clonotype was picked up a small number of times. No antigen is known for it. Germline-derived CDR1 and CDR2 are SGHVS and FQNEAQ. This CDR3 comprises 14 residues. Trimming pared 2 bases from V and 2 bases from J, leaving 9 bases between. What was sequenced was PBMCs or a T cell subset sorted from them (not recorded which). The chain recombines TRBV7-8 with TRBJ1-2; D is unclear. The clonotype was recovered from a man aged 18 to 29 who had mild COVID-19 (a few samples of this study predate the infection). Cell type and time point are not known. The CDR3 coding sequence is TGTGCCAGCAGCTTAAAAGGACTAAACTATGGCTACACCTTC. Encoded protein: CASSLKGLNYGYTF.